This entry describes one TCR beta chain. Its cognate antigen is unknown. These data are taken from a study of a mutant IDH1 vaccine in newly diagnosed glioma. Germline values: CDR1 SGHTA, CDR2 FQGNSA. The ends were cut back, 5 bases at V and 1 base at J, with 17 bases in the middle. This CDR3 is 16 amino acids long. The time point here: week 5, during vaccination. Every vaccination contained 300 ug of the mutant IDH1 20-mer peptide and was paired with topical imiquimod. Generated by immunoSEQ multiplex PCR, the TCRdb table keeps only in-frame clones and is missing some. The sample shows roughly 30,000 clones, around 92% of them seen only once.

V is TRBV7-2 and J is TRBJ2-5; D is perhaps TRBD1 (5 bases). The sequence was obtained from a man between 18 and 35 years old with glioma. The sample consisted of PBMCs, taken from a glioma patient whose treatment included an IDH1 peptide vaccine. The CDR3 DNA reads as TGTGCCAGCAGCCTTCGGCCCGGCAGGGCCCAAGAGACCCAGTACTTC. Its translation is CASSLRPGRAQETQYF.